These T cell receptor beta chains were read from a single sample in a study of identical twins. In TCRdb, the 5' RACE reads were re-called with MiXCR into one record per CDR3 protein. Of hundreds of thousands of distinct CDR3 sequences listed, around 20% are singletons. These same data were also listed under a study on yellow fever vaccine responses in identical twins.

Material for sequencing was CD4+ T cells sorted from blood. The receptors come from a woman aged 18-30 years in good health. CDR3s include the opening cysteine and the closing phenylalanine or tryptophan. The order of the fields is V gene, J gene, clone size, D gene, CDR3 DNA, CDR3 protein. The D gene is left open where the match is weak. Size values are once, few and many counts, or a class for expanded clones, and some rows have none.

TRBV12-3/TRBV12-4	TRBJ1-5	few	-	TGTGCCAGCAGTTTCAAAGGGACCGACTATAGCAATCAGCCCCAGCATTTT	CASSFKGTDYSNQPQHF
TRBV12-3/TRBV12-4	TRBJ1-1	-	-	TGTGCCAGCAGTGAGACCCCTTTACTCAACACTGAAGCTTTCTTT	CASSETPLLNTEAFF
TRBV10-3	TRBJ2-1	-	TRBD1	TGTGCCATCAGGGGGACAGGGGACGTCCCGGGCTCCTACAATGAGCAGTTCTTC	CAIRGTGDVPGSYNEQFF
TRBV6-6	TRBJ2-1	few	-	TGTGCCAGCAGTTACGTCGGCGACAATGAGCAGTTCTTC	CASSYVGDNEQFF
TRBV29-1	TRBJ2-7	-	-	TGCAGCGTGGCAAGGGGGTACGAGCAGTACTTC	CSVARGYEQYF
TRBV20-1	TRBJ2-1	-	TRBD2	TGCAGTGCTAGAGATCCGCGCCCTAGCGGGATAATGGATGAGCAGTTCTTC	CSARDPRPSGIMDEQFF
TRBV5-1	TRBJ1-1	-	-	TGCGCCAGCAGCTCCGACAGTGACACTGAAGCTTTCTTT	CASSSDSDTEAFF
TRBV11-2	TRBJ2-2	-	TRBD2	TGTGCCAGCAGCTACCACCTGACTAGCGGGGTCAACACCGGGGAGCTGTTTTTT	CASSYHLTSGVNTGELFF
TRBV11-2	TRBJ2-1	-	TRBD2	TGTGCCAGCAGCAACACCCTCGGAGCGGGGGGTAAAGATGAGCAGTTCTTC	CASSNTLGAGGKDEQFF
TRBV7-2	TRBJ2-7	-	-	TGTGCCAGCAGCTTAGCGCAGGGGCTTTACGAGCAGTACTTC	CASSLAQGLYEQYF
TRBV10-3	TRBJ2-1	-	-	TGTGCCATCAGTGAGTCTGCGGGTGAGCAGTTCTTC	CAISESAGEQFF
TRBV10-2	TRBJ2-3	-	-	TGCGCCAGCAGCGGACTAACCGCCGGAGATACGCAGTATTTT	CASSGLTAGDTQYF
TRBV20-1	TRBJ2-5	-	-	TGCAGTGCTAGCGTCGGGGTGGGAGAGACCCAGTACTTC	CSASVGVGETQYF
TRBV6-2/TRBV6-3	TRBJ2-2	few	-	TGTGCCAGCACCTACAGGGAATACACCGGGGAGCTGTTTTTT	CASTYREYTGELFF
TRBV5-4	TRBJ2-1	-	-	TGTGCCAGCAGCTTGGACAGGGCACCTCACAATGAGCAGTTCTTC	CASSLDRAPHNEQFF
TRBV12-3/TRBV12-4	TRBJ2-1	-	-	TGTGCCAGCAGTCCAGGGATAGGGGGTACTGGCAACAATGAGCAGTTCTTC	CASSPGIGGTGNNEQFF
TRBV10-2	TRBJ2-3	few	-	TGCGCCAGCAGTGAAGGGAGGAGTCGGGCGGGAAACACAGATACGCAGTATTTT	CASSEGRSRAGNTDTQYF
TRBV12-3/TRBV12-4	TRBJ2-2	few	-	TGTGCCAGCAGTCCGTTAACATTGAACACCGGGGAGCTGTTTTTT	CASSPLTLNTGELFF
TRBV13	TRBJ2-7	-	-	TGTGCCAGCAGCTTAGGGGGGGGACGCCGTTCCTACGAGCAGTACTTC	CASSLGGGRRSYEQYF
TRBV9	TRBJ1-1	-	TRBD1	TGTGCCAGCAGCCCCCAGACAGGGTTCCCTGAAGCTTTCTTT	CASSPQTGFPEAFF
TRBV10-1	TRBJ2-1	-	-	TGCGCCAGCAGTGAGTCGAGACTAGTATCCTACAATGAGCAGTTCTTC	CASSESRLVSYNEQFF
TRBV5-6	TRBJ2-5	-	-	TGTGCCAGCAGCTGGGCTCTTCAGACTCAAGAGACCCAGTACTTC	CASSWALQTQETQYF
TRBV24-1	TRBJ2-5	few	-	TGTGCCACCAGTGACCAAGGACTCCCACAAGAGACCCAGTACTTC	CATSDQGLPQETQYF
TRBV7-9	TRBJ2-1	few	-	TGTGCCAGCACCCAATCGGGGGTACGCTACAATGAGCAGTTCTTC	CASTQSGVRYNEQFF
TRBV4-2	TRBJ1-6	few	-	TGTGCCAGCAGCCAAGCTTGGGATTCACCCCTCCACTTT	CASSQAWDSPLHF
TRBV24-1	TRBJ2-2	few	TRBD2	TGTGCCACCAGTGATTCCCCCTATCTAGCGGGAGCTAACACCGGGGAGCTGTTTTTT	CATSDSPYLAGANTGELFF
TRBV10-3	TRBJ2-1	-	TRBD2	TGTGCCATCGGGACTAGCGGGCCGAACAATGAGCAGTTCTTC	CAIGTSGPNNEQFF
TRBV10-3	TRBJ2-3	-	-	TGTGCCATCAGTGAGGGACTTTTTCTAGATACGCAGTATTTT	CAISEGLFLDTQYF
TRBV10-2	TRBJ1-1	-	-	TGCGCCAGCAGAAGGGGGGACACTGAAGCTTTCTTT	CASRRGDTEAFF
TRBV29-1	TRBJ1-2	few	-	TGCAGCGTTGCGGGGGGGCGAACCTTC	CSVAGGRTF
TRBV12-3/TRBV12-4	TRBJ1-2	-	-	TGTGCCAGCAGTTCGGTCGGACAGACTGGCTATGGCTACACCTTC	CASSSVGQTGYGYTF
TRBV2	TRBJ2-2	many	-	TGTGCCAGCAGGGAAGCGGTGAACACCGGGGAGCTGTTTTTT	CASREAVNTGELFF
TRBV4-1	TRBJ1-1	-	-	TGCGCCAGCAGCCAAGGAGCCGGAGTGAACACTGAAGCTTTCTTT	CASSQGAGVNTEAFF
TRBV19	TRBJ2-1	few	TRBD2	TGTGCCAGTAGCCCTAGCGGGAGAGGTGCGAATGAGCAGTTCTTC	CASSPSGRGANEQFF
TRBV6-5	TRBJ2-2	-	TRBD2	TGTGCCAGCAGTTTCCGCTTCGGGGGGGGAGCCGGGGAGCTGTTTTTT	CASSFRFGGGAGELFF
TRBV9	TRBJ2-5	-	-	TGTGCCAGCAGCGTAGGCGAGGGCACCCAAGAGACCCAGTACTTC	CASSVGEGTQETQYF
TRBV11-2	TRBJ1-2	-	-	TGTGCCAGCAGCTTAGCCCGAATAGGGACGGCCACGTATGGCTACACCTTC	CASSLARIGTATYGYTF
TRBV5-5	TRBJ1-6	-	-	TGTGCCAGCAGTTGGACTGAGAATTCACCCCTCCACTTT	CASSWTENSPLHF
TRBV12-3/TRBV12-4	TRBJ2-1	medium-sized	TRBD2	TGTGCCAGCAGTCAAGAAGGGACTAGCGCAGAGAATGAGCAGTTCTTC	CASSQEGTSAENEQFF
TRBV9	TRBJ1-5	-	-	TGTGCCAGCAGCGTAGGGTCGGCAGGGAATCAGCCCCAGCATTTT	CASSVGSAGNQPQHF
TRBV21-1	TRBJ2-6	-	-	TGTGCCAGCAGCCTCCGGGACAGTTCCTCTGGGGCCAACGTCCTGACTTTC	CASSLRDSSSGANVLTF
TRBV21-1	TRBJ1-4	few	-	TGTGCCAGCAGCAAAGATACCCACGGTGAAAAACTGTTTTTT	CASSKDTHGEKLFF
TRBV6-1	TRBJ1-2	-	-	TGTGCCAGCAGACGCCCAGGGGATGGCTATGGCTACACCTTC	CASRRPGDGYGYTF
TRBV5-6	TRBJ2-4	-	-	TGTGCCAGCAGCGGAATATCCGGGACGGGAGAGAACATTCAGTACTTC	CASSGISGTGENIQYF
TRBV12-3/TRBV12-4	TRBJ1-4	-	-	TGTGCCAGCAGTTCCCTCAGGGGAACTAATGAAAAACTGTTTTTT	CASSSLRGTNEKLFF
TRBV20-1	TRBJ2-1	few	-	TGCAGTGCACGCCGTTGGGACATCTCCTACAATGAGCAGTTCTTC	CSARRWDISYNEQFF
TRBV5-1	TRBJ2-1	-	TRBD2	TGCGCCAGCGGAGCTAGCGGGGGGTTCTCCTACAATGAGCAGTTCTTC	CASGASGGFSYNEQFF
TRBV20-1	TRBJ2-2	-	-	TGCAGTGCCCAGGGACCCGCGAACACCGGGGAGCTGTTTTTT	CSAQGPANTGELFF
TRBV20-1	TRBJ2-4	few	TRBD1	TGCAGTGCACCGGGACAGGGTCTGAACATTCAGTACTTC	CSAPGQGLNIQYF
TRBV10-3	TRBJ2-1	-	TRBD1	TGTGCCATCAGCGGACCGGGACAGGGGGCCGGCAGCTCCTACAATGAGCAGTTCTTC	CAISGPGQGAGSSYNEQFF
TRBV5-1	TRBJ2-1	-	-	TGCGCCAGCAGCTCCCCCCCAGGGGCATCGTTTTACAATGAGCAGTTCTTC	CASSSPPGASFYNEQFF
TRBV5-1	TRBJ2-5	-	-	TGCGCCAGCAGCTTGGGATCGGTGGGTCGGGAGACCCAGTACTTC	CASSLGSVGRETQYF
TRBV6-1	TRBJ2-1	few	-	TGTGCCAGCACCCCTGGTCGGCTAGCATTCGGAAATGAGCAGTTCTTC	CASTPGRLAFGNEQFF
TRBV4-2	TRBJ2-1	-	TRBD2	TGTGCCAGCAGCCAAGATGCCCAGCGGGGGGGCGGTGTTGAGCAGTTCTTC	CASSQDAQRGGGVEQFF
TRBV24-1	TRBJ2-1	-	-	TGTGCCACCAGTGATTTTTCCTACAATGAGCAGTTCTTC	CATSDFSYNEQFF